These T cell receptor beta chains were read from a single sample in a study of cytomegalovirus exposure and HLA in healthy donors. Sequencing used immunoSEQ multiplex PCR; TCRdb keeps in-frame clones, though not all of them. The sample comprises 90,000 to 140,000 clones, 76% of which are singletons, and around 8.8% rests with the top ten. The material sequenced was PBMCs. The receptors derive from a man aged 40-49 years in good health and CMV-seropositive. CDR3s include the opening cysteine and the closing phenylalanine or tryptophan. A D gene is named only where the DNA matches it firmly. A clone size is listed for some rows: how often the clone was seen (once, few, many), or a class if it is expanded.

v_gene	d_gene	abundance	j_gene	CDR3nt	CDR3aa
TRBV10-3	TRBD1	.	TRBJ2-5	TGTGCCATCAGTGCAGGGGGAGAGACCCAGTACTTC	CAISAGGETQYF
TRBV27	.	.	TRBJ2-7	TGTGCCAGCAGGAGTTTGGCCTACGAGCAGTACTTC	CASRSLAYEQYF
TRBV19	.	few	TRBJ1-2	TGTGCCAGTAGCATAATCGACAGGAACTATGGCTACACCTTC	CASSIIDRNYGYTF
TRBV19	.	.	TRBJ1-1	TGTGCCAGTAGTAACTCTTATACTGAAGCTTTCTTT	CASSNSYTEAFF
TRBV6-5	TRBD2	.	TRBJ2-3	TGTGCCAGCAGTTACTCAGAGGCTAGCGGAACAGATACGCAGTATTTT	CASSYSEASGTDTQYF
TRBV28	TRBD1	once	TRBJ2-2	TGTGCCAGCAGGCCAGGGGGCCCCGGGGAGCTGTTTTTT	CASRPGGPGELFF
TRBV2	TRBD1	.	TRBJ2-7	TGTGCCAGCAGTGCCGACAGGGTAGAGCAGTACTTC	CASSADRVEQYF
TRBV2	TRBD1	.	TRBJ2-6	TGTGCCAGCAGTTTTACCGGGACAGAAAACTCTGGGGCCAACGTCCTGACTTTC	CASSFTGTENSGANVLTF
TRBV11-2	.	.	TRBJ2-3	TGTGCCAGCAGCTTAAGGGGTGGTGGCACAGATACGCAGTATTTT	CASSLRGGGTDTQYF
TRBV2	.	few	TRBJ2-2	TGTGCCAGCAGCCACAGGGCGAACACCGGGGAGCTGTTTTTT	CASSHRANTGELFF
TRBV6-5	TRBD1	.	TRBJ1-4	TGTGCCAGCAGTCCTAGACAGGGTGGTAATGAAAAACTGTTTTTT	CASSPRQGGNEKLFF
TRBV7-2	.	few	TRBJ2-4	TGTGCCAGCAGCTTAACAGGGATCGGCCTACCCAAAAACAGTCAGTACTTC	CASSLTGIGLPKNSQYF
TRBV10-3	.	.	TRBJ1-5	TGTGCCATCAGTGAGTCGGGGCAGAGCAATCAGCCCCAGCATTTT	CAISESGQSNQPQHF
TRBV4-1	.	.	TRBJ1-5	TGCACCAGCAGCCAAGAAGACAGTTCTTATCAGCCCCAGCATTTT	CTSSQEDSSYQPQHF
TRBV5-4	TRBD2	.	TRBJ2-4	TGTGCCAGCAGCTCGGAAGTACTAGCGGGAGAGAACATTCAGTACTTC	CASSSEVLAGENIQYF